The 17 T cell receptor beta chains reported below all come from one sample, sequenced in a study of blood T cell repertoires in COVID-19. Clones were sequenced by immunoSEQ multiplex PCR, and TCRdb holds only the in-frame ones, with some missing. The repertoire holds tens of thousands of clones, with around 84% as singletons. The sequenced sample consisted of peripheral blood. These receptors were taken from a woman of 80 years or more in a cohort sampled during active or convalescent COVID-19.

V is TRBV18 and J is TRBJ1-2; 10 nucleotides line up with TRBD1. V lost 6 bases, J lost 3 bases, and 7 bases stayed unmatched. Germline V gene lookup returns CDR1 KGHSH and CDR2 LQKENI. This CDR3 has 15 amino acids. The CDR3 DNA is TGTGCCAGCTCTCATGGGACAGGGGATGACTATGGCTACACCTTC. Protein product: CASSHGTGDDYGYTF. The full variable domain, rest sourced from reference TRBV18 and TRBJ1-2, is NAGVMQNPRHLVRRRGQEARLRCSPMKGHSHVYWYRQLPEEGLKFMVYLQKENIIDESGMPKERFSAEFPKEGPSILRIQQVVRGDSAAYFCASSHGTGDDYGYTFGSGTRLTVV.

This sequence joins TRBV5-8 and TRBJ2-5; a possible D gene is TRBD2 (6 bases). Germline V gene data show CDR1 as SGHTS and CDR2 as YDEGEE. V lost 0 bases to trimming and J lost 5 bases, with 14 bases between them. This CDR3 spans 15 amino acids. The CDR3 here is CASSLDDSREETQYF. The CDR3 coding sequence is TGTGCCAGCAGCTTGGACGACAGCCGGGAGGAGACCCAGTACTTC.

The CDR3 sequence: CASSLLTGVGTEAFF. The CDR3 nucleotides are TGTGCCAGCAGCCTACTGACAGGGGTGGGCACTGAAGCTTTCTTT. The rearrangement uses TRBV7-2 and TRBJ1-1; the match to TRBD1 covers 8 bases. The germline V gene has CDR1 SGHTA and CDR2 FQGNSA. The ends lost 5 bases at V and 4 bases at J; junction bases unmatched: 9. The length of the CDR3 is 15 residues.

The V gene is TRBV5-1, the J gene TRBJ1-3; D possibly corresponds to TRBD1 (5 bases). Germline loops: CDR1 SGHRS, CDR2 YFSETQ. The CDR3 sequence is 14 residues long. Trimming removed 1 base at V and 1 base at J, with 6 bases between. The CDR3 loop reads CASSLQGSGNTIYF. CDR3 nucleotide sequence: TGCGCCAGCAGCTTGCAGGGATCTGGAAACACCATATATTTT.

V gene TRBV6-1 combines with J gene TRBJ1-1; tentatively, D is TRBD1 (5 bases). CDR1 and CDR2 from the germline V gene are MNHNS and SASEGT. CDR3 length: 15 residues. Deletions cut 3 bases from V and 4 bases from J, with 15 bases between. The CDR3 DNA sequence: TGTGCCAGCAGTGACAGGGCCAAGGGCGGCACTGAAGCTTTCTTT. Residues: CASSDRAKGGTEAFF.

The J gene is TRBJ1-2, the V gene TRBV19, with 7 bases identical to TRBD1. V dropped 5 bases and J dropped 10; count of bases not matched to a gene: 10. CDR1 and CDR2 (germline): LNHDA, SQIVND (reference sequence). This CDR3 is 13 amino acids long. The CDR3 sequence: CASSEGAGWYYTF. The CDR3, as DNA: TGTGCCAGTAGTGAGGGGGCAGGGTGGTACTACACCTTC.

This rearrangement joins TRBV6-5 to TRBJ1-1; D may be TRBD1 (6 bases). The V and J ends lost 8 bases and 1 base respectively, with 11 bases between them. CDR3 size: 13 residues. Germline CDR1 and CDR2: MNHEY and SVGAGI. CDR3 bases: TGTGCCAGCCACAGGGACCGGAACACTGAAGCTTTCTTT. Translating it yields CASHRDRNTEAFF.

Remarks on this clone: This sample includes further DNA sequences coding for the same CDR3. The rearrangement uses TRBV10-1 and TRBJ1-1; D is possibly TRBD1 (5 bases). CDR3 size: 14 residues. Germline V lookup: CDR1 WNHNN, CDR2 SYGVQD (reference sequence). With 6 bases removed from V and 2 bases from J, the gap between germline ends came to 13 bases. This CDR3 reads CASSPAGPNTEAFF. The DNA of the CDR3 is TGCGCCAGCAGCCCAGCGGGGCCTAACACTGAAGCTTTCTTT.

This clone was recorded only once. The genes are TRBV10-1 and TRBJ2-2; 8 bases are shared with TRBD1. The germline CDR1 and CDR2 sequences are WNHNN and SYGVQD (reference sequence). The V segment lost 4 bases and the J segment 4 bases; nucleotides outside the gene matches: 5. CDR3 length equals 15 residues. The CDR3 sequence is CASSGVQGATGELFF. CDR3 DNA sequence: TGCGCCAGCAGTGGCGTCCAGGGGGCCACCGGGGAGCTGTTTTTT.

This clone has more than one count but fewer than ten. J is TRBJ2-2 and V is TRBV5-1, with D possibly being TRBD1 (5 bases). The V gene lost 4 bases and the J gene lost 3 bases, with 13 bases spanning the gap. The germline gives CDR1 SGHRS, CDR2 YFSETQ. This CDR3 region has 15 residues. CDR3 sequence reads: CASSPDTGYTGELFF. The CDR3 DNA reads TGCGCCAGCAGCCCCGATACAGGTTACACCGGGGAGCTGTTTTTT.

This clone was counted a few times. The V and J genes are TRBV5-6 and TRBJ2-2, with 8 bases that match TRBD2. This CDR3 spans 15 amino acids. Germline V gives CDR1 SGHDT, CDR2 YYEEEE. The V segment lost 7 bases and the J segment 7 bases; nucleotides outside the gene matches: 12. The CDR3 DNA is TGTGCCAGCCTTCAAACCGGGACTAGGAGCGGGGAGCTGTTTTTT. Its protein is CASLQTGTRSGELFF.

The chain employs TRBV29-1 and TRBJ2-7; D might be TRBD1 (5 bases). The CDR3 spans 11 residues. V lost 4 bases to trimming and J lost 3 bases, with 7 bases between them. CDR1 is SQVTM and CDR2 is ANQGSEA in the germline V gene. CDR3 amino acids: CSVVTDYEQYV. For the CDR3, the DNA is TGCAGCGTTGTGACAGACTACGAGCAGTACGTC.

This clone appeared a single time. The rearrangement links TRBV4-2 to TRBJ1-2, with D maybe TRBD1 (6 bases). Germline V lookup: CDR1 LGHNA, CDR2 YNFKEQ. The CDR3 runs to 16 residues. With 0 bases removed from V and 6 bases from J, the gap between germline ends came to 17 bases. The CDR3 nucleotides read TGTGCCAGCAGCCAAGAGGTCGGCCCAGGGGTTAATGGCTACACCTTC. Amino acid sequence: CASSQEVGPGVNGYTF.

The genes are TRBV13 and TRBJ2-3; the match to TRBD1 covers 7 bases. This CDR3 comprises 15 residues. Germline-derived CDR1 and CDR2 are PRHDT and FYEKMQ (reference sequence). J lost 6 bases, V lost 5 bases, and 11 bases had no gene match. The CDR3 reads CASSPSTGRSDTQYF. CDR3 nucleotide sequence: TGTGCCAGCAGCCCGTCGACAGGGCGCTCGGATACGCAGTATTTT.

This chain connects TRBV27 to TRBJ2-1; D possibly corresponds to TRBD2 (6 bases). Trimming pared 0 bases from V and 4 bases from J, leaving 7 bases between. The CDR3 contains 14 residues. The germline V gene has CDR1 MNHEY and CDR2 SMNVEV (reference sequence). In DNA form, the CDR3 reads TGTGCCAGCAGTTTATCGGGGAGGTACAATGAGCAGTTCTTC. This encodes CASSLSGRYNEQFF.

This rearrangement joins TRBV5-1 to TRBJ2-5; the match to TRBD2 covers 11 bases. The V and J ends lost 3 bases and 1 base, in that order; junction bases with no gene match: 8. The CDR3 contains 17 residues. Germline loops: CDR1 SGHRS, CDR2 YFSETQ. The DNA for the CDR3 is TGCGCCAGCAGCTCCCGCGGACTAGCGGGCCGCCAAGAGACCCAGTACTTC. It codes for CASSSRGLAGRQETQYF.

The chain has TRBV3-1 (or the pseudogene TRBV3-2) and TRBJ2-1; weak D call: TRBD2 (5 bases). Germline V gene sequence: CDR1 LGHDT, CDR2 YNNKEL (reference sequence). Trimming pared 3 bases from V and 15 bases from J, leaving 15 bases between. The CDR3 sequence is 12 residues long. This CDR3 reads CASSQFRERRFF. The CDR3 DNA reads as TGTGCCAGCAGCCAGTTTCGGGAAAGGAGGTTCTTC.